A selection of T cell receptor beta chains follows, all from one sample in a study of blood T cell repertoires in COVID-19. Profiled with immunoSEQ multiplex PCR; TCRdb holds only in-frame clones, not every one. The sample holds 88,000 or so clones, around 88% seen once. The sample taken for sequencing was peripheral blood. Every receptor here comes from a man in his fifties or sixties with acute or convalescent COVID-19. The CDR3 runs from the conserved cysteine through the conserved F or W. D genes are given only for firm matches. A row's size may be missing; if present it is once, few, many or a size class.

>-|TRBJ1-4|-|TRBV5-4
TGTGCCAGCAGCCAAAAAGGGGACAAGTATGAAAAACTGTTTTTT
CASSQKGDKYEKLFF
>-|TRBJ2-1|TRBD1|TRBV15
TGTGCCACCAGCAGAGCAGGGGGCTTCTACAATGAGCAGTTCTTC
CATSRAGGFYNEQFF
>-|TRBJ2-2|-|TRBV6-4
TGTGCCAGCAGTGACACTTACAGGCAAGGAAGCGGGGAGCTGTTTTTT
CASSDTYRQGSGELFF
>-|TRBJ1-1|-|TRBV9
TGTGCCAGCAGCCCGGGGGAGCCGAGCACTGAAGCTTTCTTT
CASSPGEPSTEAFF
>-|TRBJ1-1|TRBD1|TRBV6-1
TGTGCCAGCAGTGAAGTTGTTTGGGACAGGGGGCAAAGGGGAACTGAAGCTTTCTTT
CASSEVVWDRGQRGTEAFF
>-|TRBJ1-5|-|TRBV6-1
TGTGCCAGCAGTGAAGGGACTCCCCATCAGCCCCAGCATTTT
CASSEGTPHQPQHF
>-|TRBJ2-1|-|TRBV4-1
TGCGCCAGCACCGACCGGGTAGGGGGCGGGGATGAGCAGTTCTTC
CASTDRVGGGDEQFF
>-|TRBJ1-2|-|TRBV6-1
TGTGCCAGCAGTGAAATACGCAGGGACATCGGACTTCGTGGCTACACCTTC
CASSEIRRDIGLRGYTF
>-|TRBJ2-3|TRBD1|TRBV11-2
TGTGCCAGCAGCCCTGGACAGGGGGCCACAGATACGCAGTATTTT
CASSPGQGATDTQYF
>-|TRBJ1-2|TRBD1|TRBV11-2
TGTGCCAGCAGCCGCGGGACAGGGAGAGGAGGCTACACCTTC
CASSRGTGRGGYTF
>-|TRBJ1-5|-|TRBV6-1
TGTGCCAGCAGTGAAACAGGGAAGGGGCAGCCCCAGCATTTT
CASSETGKGQPQHF
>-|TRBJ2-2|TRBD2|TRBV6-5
TGTGCCAGCATGGGTAGCGGGAGGACTACCGGGGAGCTGTTTTTT
CASMGSGRTTGELFF
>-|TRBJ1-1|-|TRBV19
TGTGCCAGTAGTATTACCAGGAACACTGAAGCTTTCTTT
CASSITRNTEAFF
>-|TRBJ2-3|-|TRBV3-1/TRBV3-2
TGTGCCAGCAGCCAAGATAGGGGCTGGAGCACAGATACGCAGTATTTT
CASSQDRGWSTDTQYF
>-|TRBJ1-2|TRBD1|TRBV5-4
TGTGCCAGCAGCTTGGTTCAGGGGGAGTATGGCTACACCTTC
CASSLVQGEYGYTF
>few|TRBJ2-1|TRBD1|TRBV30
TGTGCCTGGAGTGAAGACAGGGGCTATGAGCAGTTCTTC
CAWSEDRGYEQFF
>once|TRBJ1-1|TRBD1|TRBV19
TGTGCCAGTAGTATACGTACCGGGACAGGTAAGAACACTGAAGCTTTCTTT
CASSIRTGTGKNTEAFF
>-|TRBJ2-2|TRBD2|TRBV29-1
TGCAGCGTTGAATTACGAGCGGGACCCGGGGAGCTGTTTTTT
CSVELRAGPGELFF
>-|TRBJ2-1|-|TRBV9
TGTGCCAGCAACGCTGGACAGCCCTACAATGAGCAGTTCTTC
CASNAGQPYNEQFF
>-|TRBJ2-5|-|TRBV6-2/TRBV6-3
TGTGCCAGCAGTTACTTACCACTCGTACGCGAGACCCAGTACTTC
CASSYLPLVRETQYF
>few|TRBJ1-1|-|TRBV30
TGTGCCTGGAACAGGGAGGGGGACACTGAAGCTTTCTTT
CAWNREGDTEAFF
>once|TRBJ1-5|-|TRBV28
TGTGCCCGCGGGGGGGGGCGAGCTTTGTTTTGGTATAGCAATCAGCCCCAGCATTTT
CARGGGRALFWYSNQPQHF
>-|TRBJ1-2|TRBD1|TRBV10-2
TGCGCCAGCAGGACGGGACAGGGAGTGGACTATGGCTACACCTTC
CASRTGQGVDYGYTF
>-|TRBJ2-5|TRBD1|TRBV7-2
TGTGCCAGCAGCAGGGGACAGGGACTTAGAGAGACCCAGTACTTC
CASSRGQGLRETQYF
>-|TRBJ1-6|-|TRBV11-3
TGTGCCAGCAGCTTAGTACGGAATTCACCCCTCCACTTT
CASSLVRNSPLHF
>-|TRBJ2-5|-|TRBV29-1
TGCAGCGTTGAAGGACAGAGAATGGAGACCCAGTACTTC
CSVEGQRMETQYF
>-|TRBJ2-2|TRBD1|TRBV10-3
TGTGCCACTTGGAGACGGACAGGAGACACCGGGGAGCTGTTTTTT
CATWRRTGDTGELFF
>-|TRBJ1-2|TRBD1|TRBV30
TGTGCCTGGACCCAAAGGGCAGGGGGGAGTGCTGGCTACACCTTC
CAWTQRAGGSAGYTF
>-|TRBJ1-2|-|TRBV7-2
TGTGCCAGCAGCTTAGGGTCAGCGACTAACTATGGCTACACCTTC
CASSLGSATNYGYTF
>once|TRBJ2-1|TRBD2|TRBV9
TGTGCCAGCAGCGGAACACCGGGACTACTCTTTTCTGAGCAGTTCTTC
CASSGTPGLLFSEQFF
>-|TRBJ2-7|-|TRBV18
TGTGCCAGCTCACCGGCGGCGGGGTCCTACGAGCAGTACTTC
CASSPAAGSYEQYF
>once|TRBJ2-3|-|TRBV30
TGTGCCTGGGGACGGGAGAGAGCCACAGATACGCAGTATTTT
CAWGRERATDTQYF
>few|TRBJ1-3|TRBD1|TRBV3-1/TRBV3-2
TGTGCCAGCAGCCTCGGACAGGGAATCTCTGGAAACACCATATATTTT
CASSLGQGISGNTIYF
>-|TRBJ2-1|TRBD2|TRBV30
TGTGCCTGGGCTGTCCCACTAGCGGGAGGTCTTTTATGGCAGTTCTTC
CAWAVPLAGGLLWQFF
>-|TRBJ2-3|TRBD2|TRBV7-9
TGTGCCAGCAGCCTGGGACTAGTCCTGGGAGATACGCAGTATTTT
CASSLGLVLGDTQYF
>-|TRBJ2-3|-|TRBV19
TGTGCCAGTTCTCCGGTTACTAGCACAGATACGCAGTATTTT
CASSPVTSTDTQYF
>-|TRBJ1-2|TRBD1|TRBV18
TGTGCCAGCTCACCAACCGGGACAGGGGGCGCGAGTTACTATGGCTACACCTTC
CASSPTGTGGASYYGYTF
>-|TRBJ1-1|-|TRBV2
TGTGCCAGCAGTGCCGGCAGGCTCTACACTGAAGCTTTCTTT
CASSAGRLYTEAFF
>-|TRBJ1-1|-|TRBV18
TGTGCCAGCTCACCACGTTTGGGGGAGGGCACTGAAGCTTTCTTT
CASSPRLGEGTEAFF
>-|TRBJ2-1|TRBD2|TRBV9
TGTGCCAGCAGTGTCGGACTAGCGGGGGGTCACTCCTACAATGAGCAGTTCTTC
CASSVGLAGGHSYNEQFF